The following is a T cell receptor beta chain sequence with its context. What it binds is unknown. The source of the sample is a study of shared clonotypes between healthy human individuals. Study-wide results and caveats: In a handful of donors, around 5% of naive CD4 clonotypes appeared in common. Among donors, clonotype sharing was expected to be affected by sequencing depth.

CDR1 and CDR2 from the germline V gene are MNHEY and SMNVEV (reference sequence). The CDR3 is 15 residues long. Trimming took 6 bases from V and 3 from J, leaving 14 bases between them. TCRdb's table, derived via immunoSEQ multiplex PCR, lists solely in-frame clones and lacks some. The repertoire includes more than 400,000 clones, roughly 95% of them detected once, and about 0.059% sits in the top ten. The rearrangement joins TRBV27 to TRBJ1-4; the D is unclear. This receptor was identified in a woman in her twenties or thirties in good health. Sequencing was performed on naive CD4+ T cells sorted from blood. The subset was: CD45RA+ positively selected. DNA for the CDR3: TGTGCCAGCAGACGGAAGGCGGCGGCTAATGAAAAACTGTTTTTT. It translates to CASRRKAAANEKLFF.